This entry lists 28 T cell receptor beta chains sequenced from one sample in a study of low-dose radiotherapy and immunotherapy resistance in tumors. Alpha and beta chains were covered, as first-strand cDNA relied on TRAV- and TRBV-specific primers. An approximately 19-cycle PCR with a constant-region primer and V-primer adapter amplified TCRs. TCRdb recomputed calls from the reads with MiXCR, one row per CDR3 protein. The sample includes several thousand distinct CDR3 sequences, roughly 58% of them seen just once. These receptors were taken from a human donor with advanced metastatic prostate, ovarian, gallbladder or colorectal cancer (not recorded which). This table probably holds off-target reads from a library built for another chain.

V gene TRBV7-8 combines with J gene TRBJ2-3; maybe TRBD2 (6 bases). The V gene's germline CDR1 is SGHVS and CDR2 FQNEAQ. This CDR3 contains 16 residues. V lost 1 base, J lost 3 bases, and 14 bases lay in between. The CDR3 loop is CASSLGAGPLTDTQYF. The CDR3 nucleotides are TGTGCCAGCAGCTTAGGGGCGGGGCCCTTGACAGATACGCAGTATTTT.

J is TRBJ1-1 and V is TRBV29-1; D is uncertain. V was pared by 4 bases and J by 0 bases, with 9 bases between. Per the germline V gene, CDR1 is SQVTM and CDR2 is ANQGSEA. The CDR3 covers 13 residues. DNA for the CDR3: TGCAGCGTTGGAAGTAGGTTGAACACTGAAGCTTTCTTT. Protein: CSVGSRLNTEAFF. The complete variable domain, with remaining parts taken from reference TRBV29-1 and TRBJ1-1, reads SAVISQKPSRDICQRGTSLTIQCQVDSQVTMMFWYRQQPGQSLTLIATANQGSEATYESGFVIDKFPISRPNLTFSTLTVSNMSPEDSSIYLCSVGSRLNTEAFFGQGTRLTVV.

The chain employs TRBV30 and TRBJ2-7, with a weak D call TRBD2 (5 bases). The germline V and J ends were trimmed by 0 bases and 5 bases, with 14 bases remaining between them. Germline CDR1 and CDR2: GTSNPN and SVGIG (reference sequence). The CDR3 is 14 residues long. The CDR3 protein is CAWSVLPGGDEQYF. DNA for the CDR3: TGTGCCTGGAGTGTACTCCCAGGAGGAGACGAGCAGTACTTC.

The CDR3 is CASSVEDTQYF. The CDR3 DNA is TGTGCCAGCAGTGTGGAGGATACGCAGTATTTT. The chain has TRBV2 and TRBJ2-3; no clear D gene. The CDR3 has 11 amino acids. Germline V gives CDR1 SNHLY, CDR2 FYNNEI. Between the trimmed V and J ends, which lost 4 bases and 6 bases, there was a span of 5 bases.

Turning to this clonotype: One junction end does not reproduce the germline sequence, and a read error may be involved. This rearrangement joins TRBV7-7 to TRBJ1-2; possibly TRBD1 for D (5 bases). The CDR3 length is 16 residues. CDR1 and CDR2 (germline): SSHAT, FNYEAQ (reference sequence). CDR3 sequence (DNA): TGTGCTAGCAGCCCAGGGTATGGGCAACCGTCTTATGACTACACCTTC. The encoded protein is CASSPGYGQPSYDYTF.

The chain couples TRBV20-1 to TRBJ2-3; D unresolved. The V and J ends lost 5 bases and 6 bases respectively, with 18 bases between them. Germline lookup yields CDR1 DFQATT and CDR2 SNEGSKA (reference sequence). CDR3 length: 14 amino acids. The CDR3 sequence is CSAPRDSRVDTQYF. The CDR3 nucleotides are TGCAGTGCTCCCCGAGACTCTCGTGTGGATACGCAGTATTTT.

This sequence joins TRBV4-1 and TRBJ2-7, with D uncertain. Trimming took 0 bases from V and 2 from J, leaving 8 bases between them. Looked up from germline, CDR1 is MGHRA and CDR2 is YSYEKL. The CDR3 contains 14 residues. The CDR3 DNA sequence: TGCGCCAGCAGCCAAGATCCGGGTACCTACGAGCAGTACTTC. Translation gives CASSQDPGTYEQYF.

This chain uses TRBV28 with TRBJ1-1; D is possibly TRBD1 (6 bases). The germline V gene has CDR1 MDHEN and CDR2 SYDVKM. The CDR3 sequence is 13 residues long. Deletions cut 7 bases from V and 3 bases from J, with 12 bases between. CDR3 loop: CASMSGVDTEAFF. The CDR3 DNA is TGTGCCAGCATGTCAGGGGTGGACACTGAAGCTTTCTTT. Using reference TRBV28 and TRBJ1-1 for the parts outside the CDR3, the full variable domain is DVKVTQSSRYLVKRTGEKVFLECVQDMDHENMFWYRQDPGLGLRLIYFSYDVKMKEKGDIPEGYSVSREKKERFSLILESASTNQTSMYLCASMSGVDTEAFFGQGTRLTVV.

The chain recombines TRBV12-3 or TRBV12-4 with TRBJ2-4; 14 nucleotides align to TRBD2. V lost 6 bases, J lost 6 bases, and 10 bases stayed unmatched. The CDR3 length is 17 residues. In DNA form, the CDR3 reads TGTGCCAGCAGGTCCGGACTAGCGGGGGGTACGGGAAACATTCAGTACTTC. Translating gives CASRSGLAGGTGNIQYF.

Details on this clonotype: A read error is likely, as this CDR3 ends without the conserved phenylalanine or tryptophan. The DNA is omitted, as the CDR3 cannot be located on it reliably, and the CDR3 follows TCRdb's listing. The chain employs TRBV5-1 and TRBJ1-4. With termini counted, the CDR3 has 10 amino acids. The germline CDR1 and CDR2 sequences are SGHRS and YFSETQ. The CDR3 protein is CASRGEPLIS.

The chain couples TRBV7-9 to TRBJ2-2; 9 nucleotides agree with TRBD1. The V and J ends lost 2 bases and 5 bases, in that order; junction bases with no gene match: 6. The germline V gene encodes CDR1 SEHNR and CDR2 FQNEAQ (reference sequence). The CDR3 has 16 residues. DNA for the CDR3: TGTGCCAGCAGCTTATTCGGGACAGGGAAGACCGGGGAGCTGTTTTTT. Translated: CASSLFGTGKTGELFF.

The CDR3 spells CASSLGGRVAYEQYF. As DNA, the CDR3 is TGTGCCAGCAGTTTAGGTGGGAGAGTCGCCTACGAGCAGTACTTC. This rearrangement joins TRBV27 to TRBJ2-7; D is possibly TRBD2 (5 bases). The CDR3 has 15 amino acids. In germline, CDR1 is MNHEY, CDR2 SMNVEV (reference sequence). V lost 2 bases and J 2 bases, leaving 13 bases between the germline ends.

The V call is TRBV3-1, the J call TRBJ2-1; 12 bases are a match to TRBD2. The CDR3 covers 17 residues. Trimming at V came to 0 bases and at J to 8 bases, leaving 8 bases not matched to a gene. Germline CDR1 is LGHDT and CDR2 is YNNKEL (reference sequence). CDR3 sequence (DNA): TGTGCCAGCAGCCAAGATCAATTGACTAGCGGGGGCGATGAGCAGTTCTTC. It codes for CASSQDQLTSGGDEQFF.

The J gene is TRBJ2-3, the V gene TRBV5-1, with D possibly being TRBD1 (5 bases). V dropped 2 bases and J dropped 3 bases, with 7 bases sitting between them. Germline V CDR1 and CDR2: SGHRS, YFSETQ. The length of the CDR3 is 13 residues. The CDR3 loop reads CASSFRVTDTQYF. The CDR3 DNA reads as TGCGCCAGCAGCTTCAGGGTTACAGATACGCAGTATTTT.

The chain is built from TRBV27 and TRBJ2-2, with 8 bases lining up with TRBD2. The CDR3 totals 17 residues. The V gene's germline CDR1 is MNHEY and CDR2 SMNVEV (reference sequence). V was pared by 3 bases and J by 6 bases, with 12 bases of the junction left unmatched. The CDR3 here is CASSFGFRTGGPGELFF. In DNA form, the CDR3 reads TGTGCCAGCAGTTTCGGGTTTAGGACGGGAGGGCCCGGGGAGCTGTTTTTT.

The CDR3 sequence: CASSDGRDTQYF. The CDR3 nucleotides are TGTGCCAGCAGTGACGGTAGAGATACGCAGTATTTT. This chain uses TRBV2 with TRBJ2-3, with D unclear. This CDR3 is built from 12 residues. Germline V gene sequence: CDR1 SNHLY, CDR2 FYNNEI. Trimming stripped 3 bases from V and 5 bases from J, with 6 bases between.

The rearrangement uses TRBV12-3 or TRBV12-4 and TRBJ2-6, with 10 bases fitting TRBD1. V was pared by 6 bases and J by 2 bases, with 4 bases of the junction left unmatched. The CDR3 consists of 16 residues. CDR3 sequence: CASSKGQGAGANVLTF. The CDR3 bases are TGTGCCAGCAGCAAAGGACAGGGGGCTGGGGCCAACGTCCTGACTTTC.

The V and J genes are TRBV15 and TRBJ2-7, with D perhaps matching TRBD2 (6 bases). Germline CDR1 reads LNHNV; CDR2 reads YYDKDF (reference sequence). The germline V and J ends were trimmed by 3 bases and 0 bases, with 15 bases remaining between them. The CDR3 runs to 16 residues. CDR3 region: CATSSPGLTSSYEQYF. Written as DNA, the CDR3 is TGTGCCACCAGCAGCCCGGGACTCACCTCCTCCTACGAGCAGTACTTC. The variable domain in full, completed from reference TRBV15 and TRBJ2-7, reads DAMVIQNPRYQVTQFGKPVTLSCSQTLNHNVMYWYQQKSSQAPKLLFHYYDKDFNNEADTPDNFQSRRPNTSFCFLDIRSPGLGDTAMYLCATSSPGLTSSYEQYFGPGTRLTVT.

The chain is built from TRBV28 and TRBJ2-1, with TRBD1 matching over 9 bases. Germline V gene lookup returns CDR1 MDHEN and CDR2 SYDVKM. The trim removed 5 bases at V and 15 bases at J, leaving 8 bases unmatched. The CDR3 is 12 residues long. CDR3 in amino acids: CASSPPGQGGFF. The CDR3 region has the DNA TGTGCCAGCAGTCCGCCGGGACAGGGCGGGTTCTTC.

CDR3 DNA sequence: TGTGCCATCAGTGACCCAAACCGGGCCTACGAGCAGTACTTC. Its translation is CAISDPNRAYEQYF. This chain connects TRBV10-3 to TRBJ2-7; no definite D call. The CDR3 is 14 residues long. From germline, CDR1 is ENHRY and CDR2 SYGVKD. V was pared by 3 bases and J by 2 bases, with 11 bases between.

The CDR3 loop is CASKDPGTSMNTEAFF. The DNA for the CDR3 is TGTGCCAGCAAAGACCCCGGGACTTCAATGAACACTGAAGCTTTCTTT. The chain carries TRBV2 and TRBJ1-1; possible D gene TRBD1, 5 bases. The CDR3 runs 16 residues. V was clipped by 7 bases and J by 0 bases, with 18 bases between them. Per germline, CDR1 SNHLY and CDR2 FYNNEI.

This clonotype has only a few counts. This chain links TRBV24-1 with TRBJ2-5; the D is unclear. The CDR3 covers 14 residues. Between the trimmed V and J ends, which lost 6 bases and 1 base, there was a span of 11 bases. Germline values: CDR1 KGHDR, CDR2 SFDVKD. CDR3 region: CATSPPDGQETQYF. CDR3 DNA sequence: TGTGCCACCAGTCCCCCGGACGGCCAAGAGACCCAGTACTTC.

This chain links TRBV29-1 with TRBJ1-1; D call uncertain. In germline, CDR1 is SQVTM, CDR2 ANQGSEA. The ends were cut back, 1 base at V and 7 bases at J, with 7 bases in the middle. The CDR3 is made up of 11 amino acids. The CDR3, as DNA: TGCAGCGTTGAAGGGTCTAATGAAGCTTTCTTT. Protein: CSVEGSNEAFF.

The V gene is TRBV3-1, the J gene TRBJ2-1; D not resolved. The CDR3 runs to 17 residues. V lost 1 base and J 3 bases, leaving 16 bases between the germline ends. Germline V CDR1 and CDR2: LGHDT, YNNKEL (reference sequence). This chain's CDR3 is CASSQVGPPTLYNEQFF. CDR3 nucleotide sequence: TGTGCCAGCAGCCAAGTGGGTCCCCCCACACTCTACAATGAGCAGTTCTTC.

CDR3 sequence reads: CASSTRPQDSSTDTQYF. Written as DNA, the CDR3 is TGTGCCAGCAGCACTCGCCCGCAGGACAGTTCCACAGATACGCAGTATTTT. The chain joins TRBV7-8 to TRBJ2-3; D perhaps matches TRBD1 (6 bases). Germline CDR1 is SGHVS and CDR2 is FQNEAQ. The CDR3 totals 17 residues. Trimming removed 5 bases from V and 2 bases from J, with 20 bases in between.

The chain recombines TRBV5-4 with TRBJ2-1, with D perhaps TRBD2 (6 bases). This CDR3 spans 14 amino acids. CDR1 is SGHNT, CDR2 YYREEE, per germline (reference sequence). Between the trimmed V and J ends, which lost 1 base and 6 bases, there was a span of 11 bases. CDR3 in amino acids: CASSLIGTPNEQFF. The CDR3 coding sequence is TGTGCCAGCAGCTTGATAGGGACTCCCAATGAGCAGTTCTTC.

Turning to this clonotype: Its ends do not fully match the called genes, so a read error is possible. The CDR3 sequence is CGSSLPSGIYEQYF. The CDR3 bases are TGTGGCAGCAGTTTACCTAGCGGGATCTACGAGCAGTACTTC. V is TRBV28 and J is TRBJ2-7; 9 nucleotides align to TRBD2. The CDR3 runs to 14 residues. The germline V gene encodes CDR1 MDHEN and CDR2 SYDVKM.

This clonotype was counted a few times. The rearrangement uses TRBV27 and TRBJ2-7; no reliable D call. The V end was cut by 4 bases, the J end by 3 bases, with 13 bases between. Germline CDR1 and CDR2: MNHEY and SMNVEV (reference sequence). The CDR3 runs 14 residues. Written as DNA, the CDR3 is TGTGCCAGCAGTTCCCCCGGGCGCCTCTACGAGCAGTACTTC. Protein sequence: CASSSPGRLYEQYF.